These 5 T cell receptor beta chains were all obtained from the same sample, sequenced in a study of T-cell reconstitution after alpha-beta-depleted transplantation in children. The TCRbeta library incorporated unique molecular identifiers. TCRdb re-called the PCR reads with MiXCR, one entry per CDR3 protein. The sample comprises some 490,000 distinct CDR3 sequences, roughly an eighth of which are singletons, and around 6% rests with the top ten. The sequences come from PBMCs from the stem cell graft donor, collected from the stem cell graft. The receptors here all came from a human donor who donated a stem cell graft to a child with combined immunodeficiency.

This clonotype was observed a handful of times. Here the CDR3 DNA reads TGCGCCAGCAGCTTGGCTCAAGAATACACAGATACGCAGTATTTT. This translates into CASSLAQEYTDTQYF. J is TRBJ2-3 and V is TRBV5-1; unclear D gene. Trimming took off 0 bases at V and 2 bases at J, with 10 bases between the two ends. Looked up from germline, CDR1 is SGHRS and CDR2 is YFSETQ. This CDR3 spans 15 amino acids.

This clonotype has ten or more counts. J is TRBJ2-3 and V is TRBV12-3 or TRBV12-4; D not certain. This CDR3 is 15 amino acids long. V was trimmed by 5 bases and J by 0 bases, leaving 12 bases between them. The CDR3 loop reads CASSRDAASTDTQYF. The CDR3 DNA sequence: TGTGCCAGCAGTAGAGACGCTGCTAGCACAGATACGCAGTATTTT.

This clonotype has just one count. A read error may be the cause here, since a much bigger clone is one base away. The CDR3 bases are TGTGCCAGCAGACTAGCGGCGAACACCGGGGAGCTGTTTTTT. Amino acids: CASRLAANTGELFF. This chain joins TRBV2 and TRBJ2-2, with 8 bases aligning to TRBD2. CDR3 length equals 14 residues. Germline CDR1 reads SNHLY; CDR2 reads FYNNEI. V shed 6 bases and J 0 bases; nucleotides not matched to a gene: 0.

This clonotype was recorded a few times. This rearrangement joins TRBV12-3 or TRBV12-4 to TRBJ2-7, with D hard to call. The germline V and J ends were trimmed by 2 bases and 6 bases, with 5 bases remaining between them. This CDR3 region has 11 residues. CDR3 sequence (DNA): TGTGCCAGCAGTTTAAGCTCCGAGCAGTACTTC. This encodes CASSLSSEQYF.

V and J are TRBV12-3 or TRBV12-4 and TRBJ1-2; D call uncertain. The germline V and J ends were trimmed by 8 bases and 6 bases, with 7 bases remaining between them. The CDR3 has 10 residues. The CDR3 here is CASGFNGYTF. CDR3 DNA sequence: TGTGCCAGCGGGTTTAATGGCTACACCTTC.